One sample yielded the 20 T cell receptor beta chains listed below, sequenced in a study of beta chain features in type 1 diabetes. What was sequenced were expressed TCRB transcripts, since all of the isolated RNA had been reverse transcribed. This table comes from immunoSEQ multiplex PCR, and its TCRdb copy is limited to in-frame clones, with some not included. The sample has 25,000 or so clones; more than 60% are singletons. Sequenced sample: Tregs from blood. All receptors derive from a woman aged 35 to 49 in good health.

This clone has only a few counts. CDR3 sequence reads: CASRHCLKTGARNYGYTF. The CDR3 coding sequence is TGCGCCAGCAGGCACTGCCTAAAAACAGGGGCCCGTAACTATGGCTACACCTTC. V and J are TRBV10-1 and TRBJ1-2; 7 nucleotides align to TRBD1. Germline assignment: CDR1 WNHNN and CDR2 SYGVQD (reference sequence). This CDR3 spans 18 amino acids. Unmatched junction bases numbered 17, after V lost 6 bases and J lost 1 base.

This clone was observed a single time. This rearrangement joins TRBV10-3 to TRBJ2-2; 11 nucleotides match TRBD2. Germline CDR1 is ENHRY and CDR2 is SYGVKD. V shed 10 bases, J shed 0 bases, and the junction held 7 bases outside the gene matches. The CDR3 has 16 residues. CDR3 residues: CASTLSGGANTGELFF. CDR3 DNA sequence: TGTGCCAGCACCCTTAGCGGGGGGGCGAACACCGGGGAGCTGTTTTTT.

The chain employs TRBV2 and TRBJ2-1; TRBD2 agrees at 7 bases. Trimming removed 7 bases from V and 9 bases from J; junction bases left unmatched: 18. Germline V gene lookup returns CDR1 SNHLY and CDR2 FYNNEI. CDR3 length: 16 residues. CDR3 region: CASIAWGGERFGEQFF. CDR3 nucleotides: TGTGCCAGCATTGCTTGGGGAGGGGAGCGGTTTGGTGAGCAGTTCTTC.

The CDR3 DNA sequence: TGTGCCAGCAGCTTCGGGTGGGTCACTGAAGCTTTCTTT. This translates into CASSFGWVTEAFF. The rearrangement links TRBV7-9 to TRBJ1-1; unclear D gene. CDR3 length: 13 residues. Germline CDR1 and CDR2: SEHNR and FQNEAQ (reference sequence). V dropped 3 bases and J dropped 4 bases, with 9 bases sitting between them.

The CDR3 sequence: CASSLSGLLAGGKDTQYF. The CDR3 coding sequence is TGTGCCAGCAGCTTGTCGGGACTCCTAGCGGGGGGGAAGGATACGCAGTATTTT. The rearrangement joins TRBV7-8 to TRBJ2-3; the match to TRBD2 covers 12 bases. Germline CDR1 and CDR2: SGHVS and FQNEAQ. V shed 3 bases, J shed 6 bases, and the junction held 13 bases outside the gene matches. This CDR3 is 18 amino acids long.

J is TRBJ2-7 and V is TRBV5-1; D might be TRBD1 (8 bases). Looked up from germline, CDR1 is SGHRS and CDR2 is YFSETQ. The CDR3 totals 14 residues. V lost 4 bases to trimming and J lost 3 bases, with 14 bases between them. The CDR3 sequence: CASSLTGEGYEQYF. The CDR3 coding sequence is TGCGCCAGCAGCCTGACAGGGGAGGGCTACGAGCAGTACTTC.

This clone was counted between two and nine times. This chain links TRBV14 with TRBJ2-1, with a tentative D call TRBD1 (5 bases). V lost 0 bases and J 13 bases, leaving 16 bases between the germline ends. Germline values: CDR1 SGHDN, CDR2 FVKESK. The CDR3 contains 14 residues. CDR3 amino acids: CASSQDLGPYSQFF. The CDR3 DNA follows: TGTGCCAGCAGCCAAGATCTGGGGCCCTATTCCCAGTTCTTC.

This clone ranks as medium-sized. The chain uses TRBV5-1 and TRBJ2-1, with 7 nucleotides matching TRBD1. Per the germline V gene, CDR1 is SGHRS and CDR2 is YFSETQ. The CDR3 spans 15 residues. Trimming at V came to 0 bases and at J to 4 bases, leaving 4 bases not matched to a gene. CDR3 amino acids: CASSLVDRQYNEQFF. The CDR3 region has the DNA TGCGCCAGCAGCTTGGTGGACAGGCAATACAATGAGCAGTTCTTC.

This chain joins TRBV4-2 and TRBJ2-1; 11 bases are a match to TRBD2. Germline V CDR1 and CDR2: LGHNA, YNFKEQ. This CDR3 is built from 15 residues. Germline trimming cut 7 bases from V and 3 bases from J; bases unmatched to any gene: 5. CDR3 sequence: CASTNLAGGYNEQFF. CDR3 DNA sequence: TGTGCCAGCACCAATCTAGCGGGGGGCTACAATGAGCAGTTCTTC.

This clone was counted between two and nine times. This rearrangement joins TRBV5-1 to TRBJ1-1; D may be TRBD1 (5 bases). The germline V gene encodes CDR1 SGHRS and CDR2 YFSETQ. Trimming removed 0 bases at V and 4 bases at J, with 13 bases between. CDR3 length equals 15 residues. CDR3: CASSLALMGGTEAFF. For the CDR3, the DNA is TGCGCCAGCAGCTTGGCTTTAATGGGGGGCACTGAAGCTTTCTTT.

The rearrangement uses TRBV7-8 and TRBJ2-2; TRBD2 matches 10 bases. The V segment lost 5 bases and the J segment 1 base; nucleotides outside the gene matches: 13. Germline V gene data show CDR1 as SGHVS and CDR2 as FQNEAQ. The CDR3 covers 19 residues. The CDR3 DNA reads TGTGCCAGCAGCCGCGCTAGCGGGGGCCCCTCAAAGAACACCGGGGAGCTGTTTTTT. It codes for CASSRASGGPSKNTGELFF. The full variable domain, completed using reference TRBV7-8 and TRBJ2-2, is GAGVSQSPRYKVAKRGQDVALRCDPISGHVSLFWYQQALGQGPEFLTYFQNEAQLDKSGLPSDRFFAERPEGSVSTLKIQRTQQEDSAVYLCASSRASGGPSKNTGELFFGEGSRLTVL.

The rearrangement links TRBV11-2 to TRBJ2-1; D might be TRBD2 (5 bases). CDR1 SGHAT and CDR2 FQNNGV come from the germline V gene. This CDR3 region has 14 residues. V shed 1 base and J shed 4 bases, with 8 bases lying between them. Here the CDR3 DNA reads TGTGCCAGCAGCTTAGCAGCGGCGTACAATGAGCAGTTCTTC. Protein product: CASSLAAAYNEQFF. The variable domain in full, completed from reference TRBV11-2 and TRBJ2-1, reads EAGVAQSPRYKIIEKRQSVAFWCNPISGHATLYWYQQILGQGPKLLIQFQNNGVVDDSQLPKDRFSAERLKGVDSTLKIQPAKLEDSAVYLCASSLAAAYNEQFFGPGTRLTVL.

The chain joins TRBV6-1 to TRBJ1-4; D unclear. Trimming stripped 6 bases from V and 9 bases from J, with 8 bases between. This CDR3 is 11 amino acids long. The germline gives CDR1 MNHNS, CDR2 SASEGT. Written as DNA, the CDR3 is TGTGCCAGCAGGTCAACTCAAAAACTGTTTTTT. Protein sequence: CASRSTQKLFF.

CDR3 protein: CAISEGPLRGGLYEQYF. The CDR3 region has the DNA TGTGCCATCAGTGAGGGCCCCTTGCGGGGAGGACTCTACGAGCAGTACTTC. The chain uses TRBV10-3 and TRBJ2-7, with a possible D match to TRBD2 (6 bases). With 2 bases removed from V and 3 bases from J, the gap between germline ends came to 20 bases. Germline V gene lookup returns CDR1 ENHRY and CDR2 SYGVKD. The CDR3 contains 17 residues.

This clone was seen more than once but under ten times. Here the CDR3 DNA reads TGTGCCAGCAGTACAGGTTATAGCAATCAGCCCCAGCATTTT. It is translated as CASSTGYSNQPQHF. This rearrangement joins TRBV9 to TRBJ1-5, with D possibly matching TRBD1 (5 bases). The CDR3 covers 14 residues. V was shortened by 5 bases and J by 0 bases, with 9 bases between the two germline ends. CDR1 and CDR2 from the germline V gene are SGDLS and YYNGEE.

V usage is TRBV5-1 and J usage is TRBJ2-3, with D tentatively TRBD2 (6 bases). CDR3 length equals 14 residues. Trimming removed 0 bases from V and 2 bases from J, with 7 bases in between. The germline CDR1 and CDR2 sequences are SGHRS and YFSETQ. DNA for the CDR3: TGCGCCAGCAGCTTGGGGAGGGTCACAGATACGCAGTATTTT. It codes for CASSLGRVTDTQYF.

J is TRBJ2-7 and V is TRBV29-1; a possible D gene is TRBD1 (6 bases). Trimming took off 6 bases at V and 2 bases at J, with 17 bases between the two ends. CDR1 is SQVTM, CDR2 ANQGSEA, per germline. The length of the CDR3 is 14 residues. CDR3 bases: TGCAGCGTCTACTCTGGGGACACACCCTACGAGCAGTACTTC. As protein: CSVYSGDTPYEQYF.

V usage is TRBV4-2 and J usage is TRBJ2-2; possible D gene TRBD2, 6 bases. The V and J ends lost 0 bases and 4 bases respectively, with 21 bases between them. Per germline, CDR1 LGHNA and CDR2 YNFKEQ. The CDR3 sequence is 19 residues long. The chain's CDR3 is CASSQEVGVPGRSTGELFF. The DNA of the CDR3 is TGTGCCAGCAGCCAAGAGGTGGGCGTACCGGGGAGGAGCACCGGGGAGCTGTTTTTT.

The chain combines TRBV7-2 with TRBJ1-1, with D possibly matching TRBD1 (5 bases). Trimming took 3 bases from V and 6 from J, leaving 11 bases between them. This CDR3 has 13 amino acids. Germline V CDR1 and CDR2: SGHTA, FQGNSA. The CDR3 here is CASSLGGGAEAFF. For the CDR3, the DNA is TGTGCCAGCAGCTTGGGCGGAGGGGCTGAAGCTTTCTTT.

V and J are TRBV11-2 and TRBJ2-3; 7 positions agree with TRBD2. Germline V CDR1 and CDR2: SGHAT, FQNNGV. The CDR3 has 13 amino acids. V dropped 7 bases and J dropped 2; count of bases not matched to a gene: 3. DNA for the CDR3: TGTGCCAGCAAGCGGGGCGCCACAGATACGCAGTATTTT. Translated: CASKRGATDTQYF.